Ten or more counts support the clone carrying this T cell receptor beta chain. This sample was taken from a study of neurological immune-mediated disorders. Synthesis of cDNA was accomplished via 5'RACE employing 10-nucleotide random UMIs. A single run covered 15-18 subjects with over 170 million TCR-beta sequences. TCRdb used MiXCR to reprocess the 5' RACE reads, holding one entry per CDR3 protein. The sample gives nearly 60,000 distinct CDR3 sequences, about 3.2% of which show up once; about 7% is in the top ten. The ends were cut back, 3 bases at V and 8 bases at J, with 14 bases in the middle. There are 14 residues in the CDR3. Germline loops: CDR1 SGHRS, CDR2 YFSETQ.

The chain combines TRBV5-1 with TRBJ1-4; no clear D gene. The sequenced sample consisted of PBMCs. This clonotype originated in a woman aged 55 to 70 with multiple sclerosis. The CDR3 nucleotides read TGCGCCAGCAGCTCCGGGATCCAAGGCGAAAAACTGTTTTTT. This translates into CASSSGIQGEKLFF.